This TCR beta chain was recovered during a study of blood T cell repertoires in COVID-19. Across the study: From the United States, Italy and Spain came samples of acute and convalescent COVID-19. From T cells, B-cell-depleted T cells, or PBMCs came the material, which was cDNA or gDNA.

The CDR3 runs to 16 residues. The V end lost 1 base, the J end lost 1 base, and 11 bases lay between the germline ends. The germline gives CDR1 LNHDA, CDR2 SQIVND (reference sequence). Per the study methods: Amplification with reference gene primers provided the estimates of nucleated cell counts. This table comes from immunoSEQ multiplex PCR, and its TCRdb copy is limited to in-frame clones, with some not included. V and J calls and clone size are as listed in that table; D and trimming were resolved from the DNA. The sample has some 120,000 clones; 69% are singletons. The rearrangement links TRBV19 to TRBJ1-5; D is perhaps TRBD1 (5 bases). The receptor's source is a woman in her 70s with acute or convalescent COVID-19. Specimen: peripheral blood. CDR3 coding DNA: TGTGCCAGTAGTATAGTTTTTGGGGCGAGCAATCAGCCCCAGCATTTT. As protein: CASSIVFGASNQPQHF.